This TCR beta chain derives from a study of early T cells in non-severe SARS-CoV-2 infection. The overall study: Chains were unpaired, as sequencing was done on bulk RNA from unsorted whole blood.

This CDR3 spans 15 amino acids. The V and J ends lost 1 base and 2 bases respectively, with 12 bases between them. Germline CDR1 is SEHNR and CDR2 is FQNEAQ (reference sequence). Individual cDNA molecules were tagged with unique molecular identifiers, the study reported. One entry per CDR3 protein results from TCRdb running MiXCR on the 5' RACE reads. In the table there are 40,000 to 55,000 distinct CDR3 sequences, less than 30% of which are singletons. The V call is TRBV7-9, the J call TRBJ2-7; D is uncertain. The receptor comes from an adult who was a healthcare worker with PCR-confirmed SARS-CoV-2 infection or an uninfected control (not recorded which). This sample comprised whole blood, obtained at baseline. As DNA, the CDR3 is TGTGCCAGCAGCTTAGTTCCGTCCTCCACCTACGAGCAGTACTTC. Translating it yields CASSLVPSSTYEQYF.